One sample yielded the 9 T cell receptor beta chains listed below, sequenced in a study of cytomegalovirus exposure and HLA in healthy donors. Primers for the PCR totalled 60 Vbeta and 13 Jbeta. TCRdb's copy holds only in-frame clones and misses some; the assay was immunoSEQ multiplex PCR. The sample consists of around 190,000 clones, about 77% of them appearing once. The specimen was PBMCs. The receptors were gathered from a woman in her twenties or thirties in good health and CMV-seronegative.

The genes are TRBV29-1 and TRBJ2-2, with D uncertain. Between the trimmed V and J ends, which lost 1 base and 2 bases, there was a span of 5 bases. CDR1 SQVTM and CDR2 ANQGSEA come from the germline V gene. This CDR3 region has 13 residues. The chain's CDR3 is CSVEGSNTGELFF. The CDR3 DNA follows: TGCAGCGTTGAAGGCAGTAACACCGGGGAGCTGTTTTTT.

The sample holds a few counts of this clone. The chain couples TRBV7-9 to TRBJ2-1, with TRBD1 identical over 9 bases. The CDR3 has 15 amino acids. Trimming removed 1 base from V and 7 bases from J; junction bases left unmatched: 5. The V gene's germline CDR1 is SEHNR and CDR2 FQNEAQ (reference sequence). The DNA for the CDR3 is TGTGCCAGCAGCTTAGGACAGGGGGGAGGGAATGAGCAGTTCTTC. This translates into CASSLGQGGGNEQFF.

CDR3 nucleotides: TGCGCCAGCAGCTCCGGACTAGCGGGGATTCCCCTCCCACAGCAGTTCTTC. This translates into CASSSGLAGIPLPQQFF. This chain links TRBV5-1 with TRBJ2-1; TRBD2 matches 12 bases. After removal of 3 bases from V and 11 bases from J, the junction contained 15 bases not matched to a gene. The V gene's germline CDR1 is SGHRS and CDR2 YFSETQ. This CDR3 is built from 17 residues.

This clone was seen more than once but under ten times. CDR3 DNA sequence: TGTGCCACCGGGACGGGCAGGGGATATGGCTACACCTTC. The encoded protein is CATGTGRGYGYTF. The J gene is TRBJ1-2, the V gene TRBV10-3; D perhaps matches TRBD1 (6 bases). V lost 10 bases and J lost 5, with 17 bases in between. The V gene's germline CDR1 is ENHRY and CDR2 SYGVKD. This CDR3 is 13 amino acids long.

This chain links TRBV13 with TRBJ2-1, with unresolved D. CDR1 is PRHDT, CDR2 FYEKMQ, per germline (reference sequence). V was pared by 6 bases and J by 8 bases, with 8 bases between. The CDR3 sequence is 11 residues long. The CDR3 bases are TGTGCCAGCAGTTTTACAGATGAGCAGTTCTTC. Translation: CASSFTDEQFF.

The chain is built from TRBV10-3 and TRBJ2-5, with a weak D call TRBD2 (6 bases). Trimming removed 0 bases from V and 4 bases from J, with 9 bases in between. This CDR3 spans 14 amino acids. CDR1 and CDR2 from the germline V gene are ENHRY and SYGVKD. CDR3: CAISESTAGETQYF. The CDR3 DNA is TGTGCCATCAGTGAGTCGACAGCGGGAGAGACCCAGTACTTC.

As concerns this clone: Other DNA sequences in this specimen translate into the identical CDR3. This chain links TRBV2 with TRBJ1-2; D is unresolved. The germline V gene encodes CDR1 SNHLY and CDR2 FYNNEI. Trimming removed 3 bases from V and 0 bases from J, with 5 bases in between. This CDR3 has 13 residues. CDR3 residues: CASSESANYGYTF. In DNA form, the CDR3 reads TGTGCCAGCAGTGAGTCGGCTAACTATGGCTACACCTTC. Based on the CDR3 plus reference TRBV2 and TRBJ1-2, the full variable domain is EPEVTQTPSHQVTQMGQEVILRCVPISNHLYFYWYRQILGQKVEFLVSFYNNEISEKSEIFDDQFSVERPDGSNFTLKIRSTKLEDSAMYFCASSESANYGYTFGSGTRLTVV.

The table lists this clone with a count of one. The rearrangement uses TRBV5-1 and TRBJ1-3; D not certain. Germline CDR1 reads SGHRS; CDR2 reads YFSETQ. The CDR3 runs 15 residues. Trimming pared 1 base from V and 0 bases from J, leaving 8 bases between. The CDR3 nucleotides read TGCGCCAGCAGCTTGAGTTTGAGCTCTGGAAACACCATATATTTT. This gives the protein CASSLSLSSGNTIYF.

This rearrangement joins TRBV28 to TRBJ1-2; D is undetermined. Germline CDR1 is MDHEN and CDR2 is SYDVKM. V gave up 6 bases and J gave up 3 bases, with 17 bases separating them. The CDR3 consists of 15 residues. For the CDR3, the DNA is TGTGCCAGCAGCCCAACCCTACAGAGATACTATGGCTACACCTTC. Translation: CASSPTLQRYYGYTF.